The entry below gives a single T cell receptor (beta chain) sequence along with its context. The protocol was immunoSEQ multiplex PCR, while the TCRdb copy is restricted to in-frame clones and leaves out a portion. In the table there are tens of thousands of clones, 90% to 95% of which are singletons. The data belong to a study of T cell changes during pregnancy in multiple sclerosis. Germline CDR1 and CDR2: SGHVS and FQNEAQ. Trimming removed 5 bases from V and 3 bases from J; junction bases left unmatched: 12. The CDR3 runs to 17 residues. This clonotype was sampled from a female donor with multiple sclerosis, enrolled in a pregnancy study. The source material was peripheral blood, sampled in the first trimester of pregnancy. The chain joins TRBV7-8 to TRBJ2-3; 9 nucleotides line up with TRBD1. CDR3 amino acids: CASSPPWDRVRTDTQYF. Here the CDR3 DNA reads TGTGCCAGCAGCCCCCCCTGGGACAGGGTTCGGACAGATACGCAGTATTTT.